The 9 T cell receptor beta chains given below trace back to one sample, sequenced in a study of CD8 T cells in cerebrospinal fluid in Alzheimer's disease. TCRdb reprocessed the 10x single-cell sequencing reads and keeps a single row for each CDR3 protein, giving no DNA. This table lists about a thousand distinct CDR3 sequences. The sequencing input was cerebrospinal fluid. The receptors originated from a human donor in good health.

By frequency, this clonotype is medium-sized. V usage is TRBV6-5 and J usage is TRBJ2-1; no DNA is available, so the TRBD1 call from TCRdb remains unchecked. CDR1 and CDR2 from the germline V gene are MNHEY and SVGAGI. The CDR3 extends over 17 amino acids. The CDR3 here is CASSPPGHGMRYNEQFF.

By frequency, this clonotype is large. The V gene is TRBV9, the J gene TRBJ1-1. Germline loops: CDR1 SGDLS, CDR2 YYNGEE. CDR3 size: 15 residues. CDR3 amino acids: CASSVDQVVNTEAFF.

Its frequency marks this clonotype as medium-sized. V usage is TRBV5-5 and J usage is TRBJ2-5; lacking DNA, the TRBD1 call made by TCRdb goes unchecked. The CDR3 length is 14 residues. Germline CDR1 SGHKS, CDR2 YYEKEE (reference sequence). The CDR3 loop is CASSLGPVWETQYF.

This clonotype is classed as medium-sized (0.01 to 0.1%) by frequency. V and J are TRBV6-2 or TRBV6-3 and TRBJ1-5. Germline values: CDR1 MNHEY, CDR2 SVGEGT. This CDR3 region has 14 residues. The CDR3: CASSSWSSNQPQHF.

This clonotype is identified as medium-sized from frequency. The gene calls are TRBV6-1 and TRBJ2-5; as DNA is missing, the TRBD1 call by TCRdb cannot be tested. This CDR3 region has 15 residues. CDR1 and CDR2 (germline): MNHNS, SASEGT. CDR3 residues: CASSEARSRAETQYF.

Its frequency marks this clonotype as medium-sized. The gene calls are TRBV5-4 and TRBJ2-7; the TCRdb D gene call, TRBD2, has no DNA to confirm it. CDR1 SGHNT and CDR2 YYREEE come from the germline V gene (reference sequence). There are 15 residues in the CDR3. CDR3 amino acids: CASSLEGLAGDEQYF.

This clonotype is medium-sized by frequency. The chain uses TRBV6-1 and TRBJ1-2; the TRBD1 assignment by TCRdb is unverifiable without DNA. The CDR3 runs to 13 residues. Germline V gene sequence: CDR1 MNHNS, CDR2 SASEGT. The CDR3 reads CASSRQGQDGYTF.

J is TRBJ1-2 and V is TRBV29-1; TCRdb's D gene call, TRBD1, goes unchecked for lack of DNA. Germline assignment: CDR1 SQVTM and CDR2 ANQGSEA. This CDR3 has 11 residues. The CDR3 here is CSVGQGGDYTF.

Judged by frequency, this clonotype is medium-sized (0.01 to 0.1%). V gene TRBV11-2 combines with J gene TRBJ2-2. The CDR3 length is 12 residues. Germline loops: CDR1 SGHAT, CDR2 FQNNGV. The chain's CDR3 is CASSSLFGELFF.